This T cell receptor (beta chain) appears in the sequencing data of a study of OX40 agonist ivuxolimab in advanced cancers. The wider study: Patients in the trial were receiving intravenous ivuxolimab every 2 weeks, at doses of 0.01 to 10 mg/kg.

Using immunoSEQ multiplex PCR, the repertoire was profiled, and TCRdb retains in-frame clones only, with some absent. The sample consists of tens of thousands of clones, 60% to 80% of them appearing once. There are 14 residues in the CDR3. Per the germline V gene, CDR1 is SGHTA and CDR2 is FQGNSA. V lost 3 bases, J lost 5 bases, and 11 bases lay in between. Concerning this clone itself: The antigen remains unidentified.

Broader study findings: More expanded clones were seen, on average, in CD8+ T cells than in CD4+.

Here the sequenced sample was CD4+ or CD8+ T cells sorted from blood, taken in a trial of the OX40 agonist ivuxolimab. The gene calls are TRBV7-2 and TRBJ2-1; tentatively, D is TRBD1 or TRBD2 (5 bases each). The source of this sequence is an adult with an advanced solid tumor such as melanoma, head and neck, liver or kidney cancer. CDR3 nucleotides: TGTGCCAGCAGCTTTTTTGTGGGGGACAATGAGCAGTTCTTC. Its protein product is CASSFFVGDNEQFF.